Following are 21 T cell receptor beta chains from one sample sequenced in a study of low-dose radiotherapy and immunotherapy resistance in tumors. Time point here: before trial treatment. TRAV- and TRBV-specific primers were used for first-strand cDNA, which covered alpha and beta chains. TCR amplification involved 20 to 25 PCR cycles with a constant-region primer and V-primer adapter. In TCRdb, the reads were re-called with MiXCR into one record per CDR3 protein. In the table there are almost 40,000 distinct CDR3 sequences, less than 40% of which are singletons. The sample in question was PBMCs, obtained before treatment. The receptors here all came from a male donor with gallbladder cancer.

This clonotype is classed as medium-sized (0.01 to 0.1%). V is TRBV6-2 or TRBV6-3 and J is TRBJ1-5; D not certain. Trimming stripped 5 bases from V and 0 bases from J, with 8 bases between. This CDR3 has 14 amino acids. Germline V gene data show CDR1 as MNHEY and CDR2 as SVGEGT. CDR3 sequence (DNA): TGTGCCAGCAGTGCCCAGGATAGCAATCAGCCCCAGCATTTT. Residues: CASSAQDSNQPQHF.

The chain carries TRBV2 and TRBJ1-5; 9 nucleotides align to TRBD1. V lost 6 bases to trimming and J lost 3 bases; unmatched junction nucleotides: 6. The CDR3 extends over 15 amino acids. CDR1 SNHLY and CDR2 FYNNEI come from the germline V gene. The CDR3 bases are TGTGCCAGCAGAGCCGGGACAGGGCCCAATCAGCCCCAGCATTTT. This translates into CASRAGTGPNQPQHF. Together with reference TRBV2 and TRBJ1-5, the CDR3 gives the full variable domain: EPEVTQTPSHQVTQMGQEVILRCVPISNHLYFYWYRQILGQKVEFLVSFYNNEISEKSEIFDDQFSVERPDGSNFTLKIRSTKLEDSAMYFCASRAGTGPNQPQHFGDGTRLSIL.

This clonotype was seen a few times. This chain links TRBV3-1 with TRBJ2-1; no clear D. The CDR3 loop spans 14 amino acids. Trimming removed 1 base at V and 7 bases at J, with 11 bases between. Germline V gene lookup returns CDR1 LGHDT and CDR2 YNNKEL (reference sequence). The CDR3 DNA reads TGTGCCAGCAGCCAAGGGTACTGGGGAAATGAGCAGTTCTTC. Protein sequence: CASSQGYWGNEQFF.

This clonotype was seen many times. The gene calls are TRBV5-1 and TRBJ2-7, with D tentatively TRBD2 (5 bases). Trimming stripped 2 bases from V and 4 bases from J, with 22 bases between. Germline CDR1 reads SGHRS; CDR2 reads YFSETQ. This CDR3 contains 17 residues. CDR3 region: CASSLNGKSSLLYEQYF. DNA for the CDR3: TGCGCCAGCAGCTTAAACGGGAAATCCTCCCTCTTGTACGAGCAGTACTTC.

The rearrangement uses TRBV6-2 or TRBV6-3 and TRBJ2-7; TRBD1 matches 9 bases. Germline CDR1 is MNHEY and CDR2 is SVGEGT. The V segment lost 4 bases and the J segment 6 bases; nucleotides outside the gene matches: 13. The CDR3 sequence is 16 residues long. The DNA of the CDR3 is TGTGCCAGCAGTTCAGACCTTGGGACAGGGTCTGCCGAGCAGTACTTC. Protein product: CASSSDLGTGSAEQYF.

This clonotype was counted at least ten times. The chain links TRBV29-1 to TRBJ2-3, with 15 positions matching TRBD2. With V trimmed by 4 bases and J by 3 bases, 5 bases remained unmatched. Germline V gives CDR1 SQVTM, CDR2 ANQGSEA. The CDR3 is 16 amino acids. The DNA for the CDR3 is TGCAGCGTTGGGGGGACTAGCGGGAGGAGGACAGATACGCAGTATTTT. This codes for CSVGGTSGRRTDTQYF.

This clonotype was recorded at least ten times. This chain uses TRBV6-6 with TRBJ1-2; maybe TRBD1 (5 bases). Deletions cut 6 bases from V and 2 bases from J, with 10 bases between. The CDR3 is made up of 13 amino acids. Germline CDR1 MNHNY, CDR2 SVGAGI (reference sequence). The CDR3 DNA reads TGTGCCAGCAGCACCGGGGCGAACTATGGCTACACCTTC. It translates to CASSTGANYGYTF.

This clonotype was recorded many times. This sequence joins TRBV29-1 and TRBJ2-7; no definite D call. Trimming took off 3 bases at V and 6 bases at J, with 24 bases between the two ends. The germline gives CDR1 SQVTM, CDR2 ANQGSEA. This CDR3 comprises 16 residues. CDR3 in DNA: TGCAGCGTTGATAGCAGGCAAAGCGTCAGAGGCACCGAGCAGTACTTC. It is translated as CSVDSRQSVRGTEQYF.

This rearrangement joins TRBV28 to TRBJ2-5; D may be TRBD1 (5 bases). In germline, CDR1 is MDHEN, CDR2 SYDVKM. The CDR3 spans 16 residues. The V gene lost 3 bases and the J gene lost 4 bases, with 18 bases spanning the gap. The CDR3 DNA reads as TGTGCCAGCAGTTTGCCAGGGTTGGTCCTCGCAGAGACCCAGTACTTC. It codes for CASSLPGLVLAETQYF.

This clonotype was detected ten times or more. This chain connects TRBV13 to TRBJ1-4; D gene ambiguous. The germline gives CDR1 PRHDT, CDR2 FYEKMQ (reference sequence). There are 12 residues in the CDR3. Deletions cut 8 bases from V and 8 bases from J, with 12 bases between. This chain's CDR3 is CASGRAEEKLFF. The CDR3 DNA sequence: TGTGCCAGCGGGAGGGCCGAGGAAAAACTGTTTTTT.

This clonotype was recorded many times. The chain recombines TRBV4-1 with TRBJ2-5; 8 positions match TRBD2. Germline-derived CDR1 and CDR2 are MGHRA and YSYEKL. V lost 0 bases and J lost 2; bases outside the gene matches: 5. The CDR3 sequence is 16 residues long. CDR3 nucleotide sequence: TGCGCCAGCAGCCAAGATCTCCGGGGGGGTCAAGAGACCCAGTACTTC. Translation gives CASSQDLRGGQETQYF.

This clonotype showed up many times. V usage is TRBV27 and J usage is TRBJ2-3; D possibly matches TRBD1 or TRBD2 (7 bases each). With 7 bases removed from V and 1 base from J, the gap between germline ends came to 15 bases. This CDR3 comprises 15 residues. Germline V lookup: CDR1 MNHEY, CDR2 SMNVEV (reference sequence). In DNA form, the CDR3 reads TGTGCCAGCACCAGGGGGGGCCCAGGCACAGATACGCAGTATTTT. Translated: CASTRGGPGTDTQYF.

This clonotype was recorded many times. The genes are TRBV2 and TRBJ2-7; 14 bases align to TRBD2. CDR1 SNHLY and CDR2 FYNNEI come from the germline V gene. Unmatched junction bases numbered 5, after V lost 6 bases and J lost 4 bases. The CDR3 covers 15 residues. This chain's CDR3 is CASRGLAGGGYEQYF. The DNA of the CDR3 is TGTGCCAGCAGAGGACTAGCGGGAGGAGGGTACGAGCAGTACTTC. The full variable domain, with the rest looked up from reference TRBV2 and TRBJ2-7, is EPEVTQTPSHQVTQMGQEVILRCVPISNHLYFYWYRQILGQKVEFLVSFYNNEISEKSEIFDDQFSVERPDGSNFTLKIRSTKLEDSAMYFCASRGLAGGGYEQYFGPGTRLTVT.

Here the CDR3 DNA reads TGCGCCAGCAGCTTGGACGGGGGGTCAGGTCAGCCCCAGCATTTT. This sequence encodes CASSLDGGSGQPQHF. This rearrangement joins TRBV5-1 to TRBJ1-5; possible D gene TRBD1, 5 bases. Germline V lookup: CDR1 SGHRS, CDR2 YFSETQ. This CDR3 is built from 15 residues. V was pared by 0 bases and J by 6 bases, with 13 bases between.

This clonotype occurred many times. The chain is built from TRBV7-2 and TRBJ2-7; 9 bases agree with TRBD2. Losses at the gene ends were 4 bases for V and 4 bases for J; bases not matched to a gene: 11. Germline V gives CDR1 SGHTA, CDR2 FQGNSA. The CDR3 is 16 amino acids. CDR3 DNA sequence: TGTGCCAGCAGCTCCCGCGGTAGCGGGAGAGGGTACGAGCAGTACTTC. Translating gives CASSSRGSGRGYEQYF.

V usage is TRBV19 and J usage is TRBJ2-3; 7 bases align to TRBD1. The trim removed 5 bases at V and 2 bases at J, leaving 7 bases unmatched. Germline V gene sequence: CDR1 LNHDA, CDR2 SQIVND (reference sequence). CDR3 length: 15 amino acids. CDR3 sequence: CASSGRQGDTDTQYF. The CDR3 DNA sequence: TGTGCCAGTAGTGGGCGACAGGGCGACACAGATACGCAGTATTTT.

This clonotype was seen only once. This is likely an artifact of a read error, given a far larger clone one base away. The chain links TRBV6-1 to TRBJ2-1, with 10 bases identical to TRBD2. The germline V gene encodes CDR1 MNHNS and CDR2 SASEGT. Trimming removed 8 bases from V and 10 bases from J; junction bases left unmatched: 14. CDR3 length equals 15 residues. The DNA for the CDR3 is TGTGCCAGCGAGTTAGCGGGGGGCCTCTCCTACGAGCAGTTCTTC. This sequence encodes CASELAGGLSYEQFF.

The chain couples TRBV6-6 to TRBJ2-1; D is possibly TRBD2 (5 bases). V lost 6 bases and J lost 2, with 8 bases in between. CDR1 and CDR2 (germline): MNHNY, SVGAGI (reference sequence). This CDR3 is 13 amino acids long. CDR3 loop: CASSRGPYNEQFF. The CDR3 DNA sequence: TGTGCCAGCAGCCGGGGTCCCTACAATGAGCAGTTCTTC.

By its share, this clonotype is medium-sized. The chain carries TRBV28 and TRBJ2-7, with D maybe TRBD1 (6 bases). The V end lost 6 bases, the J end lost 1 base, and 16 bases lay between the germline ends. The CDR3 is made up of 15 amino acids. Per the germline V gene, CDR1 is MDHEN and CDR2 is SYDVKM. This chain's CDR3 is CASSPPLQGSYEQYF. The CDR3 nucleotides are TGTGCCAGCAGCCCCCCCTTACAGGGTTCCTACGAGCAGTACTTC.

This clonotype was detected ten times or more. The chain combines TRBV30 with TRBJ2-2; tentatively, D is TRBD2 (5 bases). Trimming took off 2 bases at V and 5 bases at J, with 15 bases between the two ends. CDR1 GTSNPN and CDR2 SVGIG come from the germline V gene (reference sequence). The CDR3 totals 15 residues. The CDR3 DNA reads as TGTGCCTGGAGTATAGCAGATAGGAGGACCGGGGAGCTGTTTTTT. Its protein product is CAWSIADRRTGELFF.

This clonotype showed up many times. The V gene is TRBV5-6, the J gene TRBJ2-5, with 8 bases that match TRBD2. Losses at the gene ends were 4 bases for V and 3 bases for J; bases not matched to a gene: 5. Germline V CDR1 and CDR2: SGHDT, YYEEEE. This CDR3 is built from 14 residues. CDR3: CASSHQTSEETQYF. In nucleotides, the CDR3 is TGTGCCAGCAGCCACCAGACTAGCGAAGAGACCCAGTACTTC.